This TCR beta chain was captured in a study of patients and donors after allogeneic stem cell transplantation. MiXCR was run by TCRdb on the RT-PCR reads, yielding one entry per CDR3 protein. The sample shows 920,000 or so distinct CDR3 sequences, 15% to 20% of them seen only once. Germline lookup yields CDR1 MNHEY and CDR2 SMNVEV (reference sequence). The CDR3 contains 16 residues. V shed 3 bases and J 1 base; nucleotides not matched to a gene: 5. This clonotype occurred a few times. The J gene is TRBJ2-5, the V gene TRBV27; 10 nucleotides agree with TRBD2. The sample comprised blood, either unsorted or a sorted T cell fraction (not recorded which). The receptor was derived from a human donor who was either an allogeneic HSCT recipient or a stem cell or donor lymphocyte infusion donor (not recorded which). It is not recorded whose cells these are; they may come from a transplant donor. CDR3 loop: CASSFIRTSGQETQYF. CDR3 coding DNA: TGTGCCAGCAGTTTTATCAGGACTAGCGGCCAAGAGACCCAGTACTTC.